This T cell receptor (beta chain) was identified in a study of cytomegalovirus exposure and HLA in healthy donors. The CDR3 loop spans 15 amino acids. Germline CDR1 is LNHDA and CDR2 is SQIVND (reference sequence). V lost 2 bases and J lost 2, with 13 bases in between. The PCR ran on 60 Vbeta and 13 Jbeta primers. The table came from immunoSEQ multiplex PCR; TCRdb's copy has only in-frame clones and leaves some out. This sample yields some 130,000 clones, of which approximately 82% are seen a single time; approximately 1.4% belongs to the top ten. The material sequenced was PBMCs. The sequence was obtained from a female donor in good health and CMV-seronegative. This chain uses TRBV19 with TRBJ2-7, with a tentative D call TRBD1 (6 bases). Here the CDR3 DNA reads TGTGCCAGTAGTATACGAGCAGGGGAAACCTACGAGCAGTACTTC. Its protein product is CASSIRAGETYEQYF. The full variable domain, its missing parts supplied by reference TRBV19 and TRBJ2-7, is DGGITQSPKYLFRKEGQNVTLSCEQNLNHDAMYWYRQDPGQGLRLIYYSQIVNDFQKGDIAEGYSVSREKKESFPLTVTSAQKNPTAFYLCASSIRAGETYEQYFGPGTRLTVT.